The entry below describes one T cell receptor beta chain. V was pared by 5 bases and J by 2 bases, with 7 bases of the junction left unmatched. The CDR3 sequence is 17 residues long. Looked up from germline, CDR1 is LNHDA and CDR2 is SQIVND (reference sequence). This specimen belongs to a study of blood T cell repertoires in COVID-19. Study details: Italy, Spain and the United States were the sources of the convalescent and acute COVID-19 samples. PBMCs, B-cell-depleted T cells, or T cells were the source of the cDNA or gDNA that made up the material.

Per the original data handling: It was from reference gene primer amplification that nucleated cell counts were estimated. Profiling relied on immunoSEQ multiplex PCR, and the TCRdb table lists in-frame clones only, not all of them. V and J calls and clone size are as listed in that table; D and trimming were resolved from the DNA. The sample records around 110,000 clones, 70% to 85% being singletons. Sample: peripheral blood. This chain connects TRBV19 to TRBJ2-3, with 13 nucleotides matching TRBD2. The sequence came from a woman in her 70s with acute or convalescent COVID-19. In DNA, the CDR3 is TGTGCCAGTAGTCAGACTAGCGGGGGGCGGAACACAGATACGCAGTATTTT. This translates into CASSQTSGGRNTDTQYF.